What follows describes a single T cell receptor beta chain. Germline CDR1 reads LGHNA; CDR2 reads YSLEER. Trimming removed 4 bases from V and 2 bases from J; junction bases left unmatched: 5. CDR3 length equals 14 residues. This record belongs to a study of T cell responses to AZD1222 COVID-19 vaccine. Method: immunoSEQ multiplex PCR; TCRdb's copy keeps in-frame clones and lacks some. The sample contains around 110,000 clones, roughly 90% of which appear only once. This sequence originates from an adult in good health. Sample: peripheral blood, taken on day 0 of AZD1222 vaccination. V gene TRBV4-3 combines with J gene TRBJ2-7, with 7 bases lining up with TRBD2. As DNA, the CDR3 is TGCGCCAGCAGCCCCCAAGCGGGGCCCTACGAGCAGTACTTC. Translated, it gives CASSPQAGPYEQYF.